These 27 T cell receptor beta chains originate from one sample sequenced in a study of cytomegalovirus exposure and HLA in healthy donors. The repertoire was sequenced with immunoSEQ multiplex PCR; TCRdb's copy has only in-frame clones and lacks some. The sample shows some 64,000 clones, 95% to 97% of them seen only once. Specimen: PBMCs. These receptors came from a woman aged 18-35 years in good health and CMV-seronegative.

V usage is TRBV29-1 and J usage is TRBJ2-3, with 11 bases aligning to TRBD2. From germline, CDR1 is SQVTM and CDR2 ANQGSEA. V trimming: 8 bases; J trimming: 4 bases; junction bases outside the gene matches: 8. This CDR3 is built from 14 residues. The CDR3 spells CSLLAGGPSDTQYF. In nucleotides, the CDR3 is TGCAGCCTCTTAGCGGGAGGGCCCTCAGATACGCAGTATTTT.

J is TRBJ2-2 and V is TRBV2, with a weak D call TRBD2 (7 bases). The germline gives CDR1 SNHLY, CDR2 FYNNEI. V lost 6 bases, J lost 3 bases, and 14 bases lay in between. This CDR3 comprises 15 residues. The CDR3 sequence is CASRLTGGDTGELFF. As DNA, the CDR3 is TGTGCCAGCAGACTCACGGGGGGCGACACCGGGGAGCTGTTTTTT.

The rearrangement joins TRBV10-3 to TRBJ2-7; tentatively, D is TRBD2 (7 bases). Trimming pared 6 bases from V and 5 bases from J, leaving 17 bases between. The CDR3 has 14 residues. Germline V lookup: CDR1 ENHRY, CDR2 SYGVKD. CDR3 sequence: CAIRGFRGADEQYF. In nucleotides, the CDR3 is TGTGCCATCAGGGGCTTTCGGGGGGCGGACGAGCAGTACTTC.

This chain connects TRBV27 to TRBJ2-7, with TRBD2 as a possible D gene (6 bases). The V and J ends lost 8 bases and 1 base respectively, with 15 bases between them. This CDR3 is built from 14 residues. Germline V lookup: CDR1 MNHEY, CDR2 SMNVEV (reference sequence). Here the CDR3 DNA reads TGTGCCAGCGTCAAATGGGGGGATTCCTACGAGCAGTACTTC. It yields the protein CASVKWGDSYEQYF.

This chain joins TRBV28 and TRBJ2-7, with D hard to call. V was cut by 2 bases and J by 4 bases, with 9 bases left in between. The CDR3 spans 13 residues. Germline CDR1 and CDR2: MDHEN and SYDVKM. Here the CDR3 reads CASSLDTKYEQYF. The DNA for the CDR3 is TGTGCCAGCAGTTTAGACACCAAATACGAGCAGTACTTC.

The chain uses TRBV7-2 and TRBJ2-1; 10 positions match TRBD1. There are 13 residues in the CDR3. The trim removed 5 bases at V and 8 bases at J, leaving 3 bases unmatched. Germline lookup yields CDR1 SGHTA and CDR2 FQGNSA. The CDR3 sequence: CASSKDRGDEQFF. The CDR3 DNA reads as TGTGCCAGCAGCAAGGACAGGGGGGATGAGCAGTTCTTC. Using reference TRBV7-2 and TRBJ2-1 for the parts outside the CDR3, the full variable domain is GAGVSQSPSNKVTEKGKDVELRCDPISGHTALYWYRQSLGQGLEFLIYFQGNSAPDKSGLPSDRFSAERTGGSVSTLTIQRTQQEDSAVYLCASSKDRGDEQFFGPGTRLTVL.

CDR3 nucleotides: TGTGCCAGCAGCTTGGGGGGACTAGCGGGATACACCGGGGAGCTGTTTTTT. This codes for CASSLGGLAGYTGELFF. The chain is built from TRBV5-4 and TRBJ2-2, with 13 bases matching TRBD2. The CDR3 has 17 residues. CDR1 SGHNT and CDR2 YYREEE come from the germline V gene (reference sequence). V lost 0 bases and J lost 3; bases outside the gene matches: 2.

The chain is built from TRBV7-9 and TRBJ2-1; D perhaps matches TRBD2 (5 bases). Germline CDR1 and CDR2: SEHNR and FQNEAQ (reference sequence). Trimming removed 5 bases from V and 8 bases from J, with 7 bases in between. CDR3 size: 11 residues. The CDR3 DNA reads TGTGCCAGCAGCCCGGGGTATGAGCAGTTCTTC. It translates to CASSPGYEQFF.

The chain is built from TRBV5-1 and TRBJ2-5; D is ambiguous. The CDR3 is 14 residues long. CDR1 is SGHRS, CDR2 YFSETQ, per germline. Trimming removed 0 bases from V and 1 base from J, with 7 bases in between. CDR3 bases: TGCGCCAGCAGCTTGGGTGTGGCCCAAGAGACCCAGTACTTC. Translated, it gives CASSLGVAQETQYF. Filled out from reference TRBV5-1 and TRBJ2-5, the complete variable domain reads KAGVTQTPRYLIKTRGQQVTLSCSPISGHRSVSWYQQTPGQGLQFLFEYFSETQRNKGNFPGRFSGRQFSNSRSEMNVSTLELGDSALYLCASSLGVAQETQYFGPGTRLLVL.

The chain joins TRBV11-2 to TRBJ1-1; D is perhaps TRBD1 (5 bases). With 7 bases removed from V and 5 bases from J, the gap between germline ends came to 14 bases. The CDR3 has 13 residues. Germline loops: CDR1 SGHAT, CDR2 FQNNGV. The CDR3 DNA reads TGTGCCAGCACAAACCTCGGGGGAACTGAAGCTTTCTTT. Translation: CASTNLGGTEAFF. Combining the CDR3 with reference TRBV11-2 and TRBJ1-1 gives the whole variable domain EAGVAQSPRYKIIEKRQSVAFWCNPISGHATLYWYQQILGQGPKLLIQFQNNGVVDDSQLPKDRFSAERLKGVDSTLKIQPAKLEDSAVYLCASTNLGGTEAFFGQGTRLTVV.

The chain recombines TRBV5-6 with TRBJ1-2; D is uncertain. V lost 0 bases and J lost 2, with 5 bases in between. The germline CDR1 and CDR2 sequences are SGHDT and YYEEEE. The CDR3 has 13 amino acids. The CDR3 here is CASSLGRNYGYTF. The CDR3 coding sequence is TGTGCCAGCAGCTTGGGGCGGAACTATGGCTACACCTTC.

In nucleotides, the CDR3 is TGTGCCAGCAGCTTAGATCGGGGCGAGCAGTACTTC. It translates to CASSLDRGEQYF. The chain combines TRBV11-3 with TRBJ2-7; D possibly corresponds to TRBD2 (5 bases). The CDR3 consists of 12 residues. The germline V and J ends were trimmed by 0 bases and 6 bases, with 6 bases remaining between them. Germline CDR1 SGHNT, CDR2 YENEEA.

V is TRBV5-6 and J is TRBJ1-5; D unclear. Germline V gene data show CDR1 as SGHDT and CDR2 as YYEEEE. Trimming cost V 1 base and J 6 bases, with 11 bases left between them. This CDR3 spans 14 amino acids. CDR3 nucleotide sequence: TGTGCCAGCAGCTTGATTGGGCTGGGTCAGCCCCAGCATTTT. Amino acid sequence: CASSLIGLGQPQHF. Full variable domain (missing parts from reference TRBV5-6 and TRBJ1-5): DAGVTQSPTHLIKTRGQQVTLRCSPKSGHDTVSWYQQALGQGPQFIFQYYEEEERQRGNFPDRFSGHQFPNYSSELNVNALLLGDSALYLCASSLIGLGQPQHFGDGTRLSIL.

This sequence joins TRBV7-3 and TRBJ2-1, with 9 bases identical to TRBD2. The CDR3 runs to 14 residues. V shed 5 bases and J 8 bases; nucleotides not matched to a gene: 7. Germline loops: CDR1 SGHTA, CDR2 FQGTGA. DNA of the CDR3: TGTGCCAGCAGCCGCGGGGGGGCCGGGGATGAGCAGTTCTTC. Translation gives CASSRGGAGDEQFF.

The chain couples TRBV5-4 to TRBJ2-1; 8 bases match TRBD2. The CDR3 runs 14 residues. Germline CDR1 and CDR2: SGHNT and YYREEE (reference sequence). Unmatched junction bases numbered 3, after V lost 4 bases and J lost 3 bases. The CDR3 loop is CASSGTSGYNEQFF. CDR3 bases: TGTGCCAGCAGCGGGACTAGTGGCTACAATGAGCAGTTCTTC.

The chain joins TRBV7-2 to TRBJ1-1; 7 positions agree with TRBD1. Germline V gives CDR1 SGHTA, CDR2 FQGNSA. J gave up 1 base and V 1 base, and 3 bases lay outside the gene matches. The CDR3 extends over 15 amino acids. The CDR3 loop is CASSLGGTANTEAFF. The CDR3 DNA is TGTGCCAGCAGCTTAGGGGGGACAGCGAACACTGAAGCTTTCTTT.

In DNA form, the CDR3 reads TGTGCCAGCAGCCGGGTCCTGCTCCGGGACAGGGCTCGCGATACGCAGTATTTT. Translated: CASSRVLLRDRARDTQYF. The chain joins TRBV7-2 to TRBJ2-3, with TRBD1 identical over 9 bases. CDR1 SGHTA and CDR2 FQGNSA come from the germline V gene. The CDR3 consists of 18 residues. V lost 5 bases, J lost 6 bases, and 18 bases stayed unmatched. The full variable domain, completed using reference TRBV7-2 and TRBJ2-3, is GAGVSQSPSNKVTEKGKDVELRCDPISGHTALYWYRQSLGQGLEFLIYFQGNSAPDKSGLPSDRFSAERTGGSVSTLTIQRTQQEDSAVYLCASSRVLLRDRARDTQYFGPGTRLTVL.

The chain combines TRBV11-3 with TRBJ2-3; 10 positions match TRBD1. The length of the CDR3 is 15 residues. Germline V CDR1 and CDR2: SGHNT, YENEEA. V dropped 5 bases and J dropped 3; count of bases not matched to a gene: 5. The CDR3 bases are TGTGCCAGCAGCCCGCGGGGACAGGGGACAGATACGCAGTATTTT. Amino acids: CASSPRGQGTDTQYF.

J is TRBJ2-7 and V is TRBV6-5; 10 nucleotides agree with TRBD1. Trimming removed 8 bases from V and 3 bases from J; junction bases left unmatched: 10. CDR3 length equals 15 residues. Germline V gives CDR1 MNHEY, CDR2 SVGAGI. CDR3 nucleotides: TGTGCCAGCGGCTATTCCGGGACAGGGGACTACGAGCAGTACTTC. This translates into CASGYSGTGDYEQYF.

The genes are TRBV5-1 and TRBJ2-1; 11 bases line up with TRBD1. The CDR3 is 19 amino acids. After removal of 6 bases from V and 2 bases from J, the junction contained 16 bases not matched to a gene. Per germline, CDR1 SGHRS and CDR2 YFSETQ. The CDR3: CASTHGQGASPGPYNEQFF. As DNA, the CDR3 is TGCGCCAGCACCCACGGACAGGGGGCAAGTCCGGGCCCCTACAATGAGCAGTTCTTC.

V and J are TRBV27 and TRBJ2-2; no clear D. V was trimmed by 7 bases and J by 7 bases, leaving 10 bases between them. Germline lookup yields CDR1 MNHEY and CDR2 SMNVEV (reference sequence). The CDR3 is made up of 12 amino acids. CDR3 residues: CASTTLNGELFF. The CDR3 nucleotides are TGTGCCAGCACTACCTTAAACGGGGAGCTGTTTTTT.

This clone showed up just once. The chain carries TRBV5-8 and TRBJ1-2; D unresolved. The CDR3 is made up of 15 amino acids. V shed 1 base and J shed 0 bases, with 10 bases lying between them. Germline-derived CDR1 and CDR2 are SGHTS and YDEGEE. The CDR3: CASSLPLTSNYGYTF. DNA for the CDR3: TGTGCCAGCAGCTTGCCGCTTACATCTAACTATGGCTACACCTTC.

The J gene is TRBJ2-1, the V gene TRBV7-3, with 12 bases that match TRBD2. CDR3 length: 16 amino acids. Trimming cost V 4 bases and J 12 bases; bases outside gene matches: 13. CDR1 and CDR2 (germline): SGHTA, FQGTGA. As DNA, the CDR3 is TGTGCCAGCAGCTCGACTAGCGGGGGACCCCCCTGGGGGCAGTTCTTC. Translating it yields CASSSTSGGPPWGQFF.

The chain combines TRBV28 with TRBJ2-2, with D hard to call. The germline V and J ends were trimmed by 5 bases and 8 bases, with 9 bases remaining between them. The CDR3 is 12 residues long. The germline gives CDR1 MDHEN, CDR2 SYDVKM. The CDR3 DNA reads TGTGCCAGCAGTACGCCTAGGGGGGAGCTGTTTTTT. It translates to CASSTPRGELFF.

This chain links TRBV21-1 with TRBJ2-2; the DNA was not used to check the table's D call, TRBD1. TRBV21-1 represents a pseudogene. CDR3 length: 17 residues. CDR3 sequence (DNA): TGTGCCAGCAGCCCCCAACGGGACAGGGATTTTACCGGGGAGCTGTTTTTT. Protein product: CASSPQRDRDFTGELFF.

The rearrangement uses TRBV6-1 and TRBJ2-2; D is uncertain. Trimming stripped 6 bases from V and 2 bases from J, with 7 bases between. The CDR3 runs to 13 residues. The germline CDR1 and CDR2 sequences are MNHNS and SASEGT. CDR3 residues: CASRAENTGELFF. The CDR3 bases are TGTGCCAGCAGGGCAGAAAACACCGGGGAGCTGTTTTTT.

This sequence joins TRBV28 and TRBJ1-1, with D maybe TRBD1 (5 bases). The CDR3 has 15 amino acids. Germline-derived CDR1 and CDR2 are MDHEN and SYDVKM. Trimming pared 7 bases from V and 3 bases from J, leaving 18 bases between. The CDR3 bases are TGTGCCAGCACCTGGGGCTCAGCCTATGACACTGAAGCTTTCTTT. This encodes CASTWGSAYDTEAFF.